A single sample gave rise to the 3 T cell receptor beta chains below, sequenced in a study of response to subunit inactivated influenza vaccine. TCRdb redid the calling of the RT-PCR reads with MiXCR, one entry per CDR3 protein. The sample has roughly 500,000 distinct CDR3 sequences; approximately 20% are singletons. The same data also contributed to another study, on T cells expressing NK-cell markers. According to that study: 5'RACE template switching built TCR beta cDNA with unique molecular identifiers.

Sample: CD4+ T cells sorted from PBMCs, taken approximately 12 days after vaccination. All receptors come from a man aged 50-60 years who received an inactivated influenza vaccine.

This sequence joins TRBV24-1 and TRBJ2-3; D is perhaps TRBD1 (6 bases). Germline V CDR1 and CDR2: KGHDR, SFDVKD. V dropped 4 bases and J dropped 2 bases, with 9 bases sitting between them. This CDR3 has 14 residues. This CDR3 is CATSEYRDTDTQYF. CDR3 bases: TGTGCCACCAGTGAATACAGGGACACAGATACGCAGTATTTT.

The CDR3 nucleotides read TGTGCCAGCAGCTTATCCGGGGGCGTACGTTCAGGCAATCAGCCCCAGCATTTT. It is translated as CASSLSGGVRSGNQPQHF. The chain combines TRBV11-2 with TRBJ1-5, with D possibly matching TRBD1 (6 bases). This CDR3 spans 18 amino acids. Per the germline V gene, CDR1 is SGHAT and CDR2 is FQNNGV. V was pared by 2 bases and J by 2 bases, with 19 bases between.

The table lists this clonotype with a few counts. The chain has TRBV6-2 or TRBV6-3 and TRBJ2-7, with unresolved D. Germline loops: CDR1 MNHEY, CDR2 SVGEGT. The length of the CDR3 is 13 residues. V was shortened by 6 bases and J by 3 bases, with 12 bases between the two germline ends. Written as DNA, the CDR3 is TGTGCCAGCAGGCCCTCGAGTCTCTACGAGCAGTACTTC. It specifies CASRPSSLYEQYF.